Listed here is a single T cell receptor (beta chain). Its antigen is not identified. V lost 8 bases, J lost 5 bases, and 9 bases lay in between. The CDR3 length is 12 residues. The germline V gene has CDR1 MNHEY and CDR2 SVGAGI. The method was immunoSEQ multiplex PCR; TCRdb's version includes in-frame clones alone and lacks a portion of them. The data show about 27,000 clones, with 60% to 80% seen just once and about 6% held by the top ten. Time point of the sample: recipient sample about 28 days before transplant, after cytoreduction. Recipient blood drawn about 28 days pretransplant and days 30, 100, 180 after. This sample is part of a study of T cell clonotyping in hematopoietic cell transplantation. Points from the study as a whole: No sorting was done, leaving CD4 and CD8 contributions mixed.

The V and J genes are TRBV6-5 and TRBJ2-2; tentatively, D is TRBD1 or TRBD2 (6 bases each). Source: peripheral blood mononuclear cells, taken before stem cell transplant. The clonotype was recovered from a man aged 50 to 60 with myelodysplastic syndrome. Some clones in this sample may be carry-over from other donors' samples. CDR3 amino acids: CASGGGTGELFF. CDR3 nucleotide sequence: TGTGCCAGCGGAGGGGGGACCGGGGAGCTGTTTTTT.